Listed below are T cell receptor beta chains from one sample, sequenced in a study of read filtering for tumor transcriptome and immune sequencing. TCRdb ran MiXCR on the reads and lists one entry per CDR3 protein. The data contain about 130,000 distinct CDR3 sequences, 10% to 15% of them seen just once; the ten biggest clones take up more than 9.5%. The specimen sequenced was a population of CD138-negative cells sorted from bone marrow. The receptors stem from a donor aged 40 or older with multiple myeloma. CDR3s include the opening cysteine and the closing phenylalanine or tryptophan. The D gene is left open where the match is weak. Clone size, where shown, is once, few, many, or a class for clones that have expanded.

d_call clone_size j_call v_call cdr3_aa cdr3_nt
. many TRBJ1-2 TRBV28 CASSFDNYGYTF TGTGCCAGCAGTTTTGATAACTATGGCTACACCTTC
TRBD2 many TRBJ2-1 TRBV10-2 CASSPPDYSGGNEQFF TGCGCCAGCAGCCCTCCCGACTACTCGGGGGGCAATGAGCAGTTCTTC
. many TRBJ2-1 TRBV28 CASSLPGVGREQFF TGTGCCAGCAGTTTACCGGGAGTAGGCCGTGAGCAGTTCTTC
TRBD1 . TRBJ2-1 TRBV5-1 CASSLAGQGSNEQFF TGCGCCAGCAGCTTGGCCGGACAGGGTTCCAATGAGCAGTTCTTC
TRBD1 many TRBJ2-6 TRBV12-3/TRBV12-4 CASSPDRAGANVLTF TGTGCCAGCAGCCCCGACAGGGCTGGGGCCAACGTCCTGACTTTC
. . TRBJ1-5 TRBV20-1 CSAQRGGRPQHF TGCAGTGCTCAAAGGGGTGGTCGGCCCCAGCATTTT
. many TRBJ1-2 TRBV29-1 CSVGKGDTNYGYTF TGCAGCGTTGGAAAGGGGGATACTAACTATGGCTACACCTTC
TRBD1 many TRBJ1-1 TRBV6-1 CASNRGTGGFSNTEAFF TGTGCCAGCAACCGGGGGACAGGGGGTTTTTCGAACACTGAAGCTTTCTTT
. many TRBJ2-3 TRBV4-2 CASSQREAFTDTQYF TGTGCCAGCAGCCAACGAGAGGCGTTTACAGATACGCAGTATTTT
. . TRBJ2-6 TRBV3-1 CASSLTGASSGANVLTF TGTGCCAGCAGCCTCACCGGGGCCAGCTCTGGGGCCAACGTCCTGACTTTC
. many TRBJ2-7 TRBV7-2 CASSLDFSSYEQYF TGTGCCAGCAGCTTGGACTTTAGCTCCTACGAGCAGTACTTC
TRBD2 many TRBJ2-7 TRBV27 CASSLLAVSSYEQYF TGTGCCAGCAGTTTACTAGCGGTTAGCTCCTACGAGCAGTACTTC
TRBD1 many TRBJ2-2 TRBV6-5 CASRDRTGVGLFF TGTGCCAGCAGGGACAGGACCGGAGTGGGGCTGTTTTTT
. once TRBJ2-2 TRBV4-1 CASSQDLRGANTGELFF TGCGCCAGCAGCCAAGATCTCAGGGGCGCGAACACCGGGGAGCTGTTTTTT
TRBD2 many TRBJ2-3 TRBV15 CATSRDRGLAGGTDTQYF TGTGCCACCAGCAGAGATCGGGGACTAGCGGGGGGGACAGATACGCAGTATTTT
TRBD2 many TRBJ2-1 TRBV7-9 CASSLDGRPNNEQFF TGTGCCAGCAGCTTAGACGGGAGGCCCAACAATGAGCAGTTCTTC
. . TRBJ2-5 TRBV7-9 CASSSSDSSYETQYF TGTGCCAGCAGCTCCTCTGATTCAAGCTATGAGACCCAGTACTTC
. many TRBJ1-6 TRBV20-1 CSARDQGNNSPLHF TGCAGTGCTAGAGACCAGGGGAACAATTCACCCCTCCACTTT
. many TRBJ1-4 TRBV7-9 CASSQRSATNEKLFF TGTGCCAGCAGCCAAAGATCCGCAACTAATGAAAAACTGTTTTTT
. many TRBJ2-1 TRBV11-2 CASSFSGSANNEQFF TGTGCCAGCAGCTTTTCCGGGAGCGCAAACAATGAGCAGTTCTTC
TRBD1 many TRBJ1-1 TRBV5-1 CASSSQGTTEAFF TGCGCCAGCAGTTCACAGGGGACAACTGAAGCTTTCTTT
. many TRBJ2-1 TRBV29-1 CSVGQGGNEQFF TGCAGCGTTGGGCAGGGGGGCAATGAGCAGTTCTTC
. many TRBJ2-5 TRBV20-1 CSARSPGARETQYF TGCAGTGCTAGATCCCCCGGGGCCCGAGAGACCCAGTACTTC
. many TRBJ2-3 TRBV14 CASSQGWADTQYF TGTGCCAGCAGCCAGGGGTGGGCAGATACGCAGTATTTT
TRBD2 many TRBJ2-7 TRBV20-1 CSARIAGGYEQYF TGCAGTGCTAGAATAGCGGGAGGTTACGAGCAGTACTTC
. many TRBJ2-6 TRBV5-6 CASSLKGISGANVLTF TGTGCCAGCAGCTTGAAGGGAATCTCTGGGGCCAACGTCCTGACTTTC
TRBD1 many TRBJ1-4 TRBV10-3 CAISEKQGMGEKLFF TGTGCCATCAGTGAGAAACAGGGGATGGGTGAAAAACTGTTTTTT
. many TRBJ2-3 TRBV2 CASSEAAGRIADTQYF TGTGCCAGCAGTGAAGCGGCCGGGCGGATCGCAGATACGCAGTATTTT
TRBD1 . TRBJ1-5 TRBV19 CASSPGTGGGPQHF TGTGCCAGTAGTCCAGGGACAGGGGGTGGGCCCCAGCATTTT
. many TRBJ2-3 TRBV5-1 CASSLTASTDTQYF TGCGCCAGCAGCTTGACAGCTAGCACAGATACGCAGTATTTT
. many TRBJ2-1 TRBV9 CASSPRRGGEDNEQFF TGTGCCAGCAGCCCCCGTCGGGGCGGCGAAGACAATGAGCAGTTCTTC
. many TRBJ1-2 TRBV5-1 CASSPVPGRGYGYTF TGCGCCAGCAGCCCCGTTCCAGGCCGAGGCTATGGCTACACCTTC
TRBD1 many TRBJ2-3 TRBV2 CASSGDRGGAADTQYF TGTGCCAGCAGTGGGGACAGGGGTGGTGCCGCAGATACGCAGTATTTT
. many TRBJ2-5 TRBV9 CASSVRGNGETQYF TGTGCCAGCAGCGTACGGGGCAACGGCGAGACCCAGTACTTC
. many TRBJ2-1 TRBV3-1 CASSRDRYNEQFF TGTGCCAGCAGCCGGGACCGGTACAATGAGCAGTTCTTC
. many TRBJ2-2 TRBV5-6 CASSSGDRLTGELFF TGTGCCAGCAGCTCGGGGGACAGATTAACCGGGGAGCTGTTTTTT
. many TRBJ2-1 TRBV11-2 CASSFTSPPYNEQFF TGTGCCAGCAGCTTTACTAGCCCCCCTTACAATGAGCAGTTCTTC
. many TRBJ1-5 TRBV10-2 CASSESGEGYQPQHF TGCGCCAGCAGTGAGTCGGGGGAAGGGTATCAGCCCCAGCATTTT
. many TRBJ2-2 TRBV6-1 CASSDNPWVGELFF TGTGCCAGCAGTGATAATCCCTGGGTAGGGGAGCTGTTTTTT
TRBD1 many TRBJ1-5 TRBV7-2 CASSFSGQDQPQHF TGTGCCAGCAGCTTTTCCGGACAGGATCAGCCCCAGCATTTT
. many TRBJ2-3 TRBV6-6 CASSYPNGKEITQYF TGTGCCAGCAGTTACCCCAACGGGAAGGAGATTACGCAGTATTTT
. many TRBJ2-1 TRBV10-2 CASRDSGTQRNEQFF TGCGCCAGTCGTGATTCAGGGACGCAGCGAAATGAGCAGTTCTTC
. many TRBJ2-6 TRBV5-1 CASRSDRNTNSGANVLTF TGCGCCAGCAGATCAGACAGGAATACGAACTCTGGGGCCAACGTCCTGACTTTC
. many TRBJ2-3 TRBV2 CASSAQGRTDTQYF TGTGCCAGCAGTGCACAGGGCCGCACAGATACGCAGTATTTT
TRBD1 few TRBJ2-1 TRBV5-1 CASSIQTGLGEQFF TGCGCCAGCAGCATACAGACAGGGTTGGGTGAGCAGTTCTTC
TRBD1 many TRBJ2-5 TRBV19 CASSIPGQGAGETQYF TGTGCCAGTAGTATCCCGGGACAGGGGGCTGGGGAGACCCAGTACTTC
. few TRBJ2-3 TRBV2 CASSEITDTQYF TGTGCCAGCAGTGAAATAACAGATACGCAGTATTTT
. many TRBJ2-3 TRBV20-1 CSANSWAKVTDTQYF TGCAGTGCTAATTCCTGGGCCAAAGTCACAGATACGCAGTATTTT
TRBD2 many TRBJ2-1 TRBV10-3 CAIRGLAPYNEQFF TGTGCCATCAGGGGACTAGCGCCCTACAATGAGCAGTTCTTC